The 15 T cell receptor beta chains below come from one sample, sequenced in a study of blood T cells in healthy people across ages. The use of a sample-barcoded 5' primer and a J-beta primer mix characterized a second PCR of roughly 7 to 11 cycles. TCRdb re-derived calls from the 5' RACE reads in MiXCR, one entry per CDR3 protein. This sample yields about 680,000 distinct CDR3 sequences, of which around half are seen a single time; roughly 31% belongs to the top ten. The sequenced sample was blood. The receptors originated from a woman aged 60-75 years in good health.

This rearrangement joins TRBV27 to TRBJ2-7, with 8 bases aligning to TRBD2. The CDR3 consists of 15 residues. The germline V gene has CDR1 MNHEY and CDR2 SMNVEV (reference sequence). J gave up 2 bases and V 3 bases, and 6 bases lay outside the gene matches. In DNA form, the CDR3 reads TGTGCCAGCAGTTTGGACGGGAGGGCCCCCTACGAGCAGTACTTC. It is translated as CASSLDGRAPYEQYF.

V is TRBV9 and J is TRBJ2-7; tentatively, D is TRBD2 (6 bases). Trimming pared 3 bases from V and 3 bases from J, leaving 13 bases between. CDR3 length equals 14 residues. Germline V lookup: CDR1 SGDLS, CDR2 YYNGEE. In nucleotides, the CDR3 is TGTGCCAGCAGCGCCGGGGGTTTCGGCTACGAGCAGTACTTC. Its protein is CASSAGGFGYEQYF.

This clonotype appeared a few times. This rearrangement joins TRBV4-3 to TRBJ2-3, with TRBD2 matching over 7 bases. Per germline, CDR1 LGHNA and CDR2 YSLEER. The CDR3 covers 16 residues. Trimming at V came to 0 bases and at J to 2 bases, leaving 5 bases not matched to a gene. CDR3 nucleotides: TGCGCCAGCAGCCAAGATTTGGGGGGGAACACAGATACGCAGTATTTT. Amino acid sequence: CASSQDLGGNTDTQYF.

The chain links TRBV14 to TRBJ2-1; 10 bases are shared with TRBD2. Germline loops: CDR1 SGHDN, CDR2 FVKESK. With 0 bases clipped from V and 1 base from J, the junction kept 3 bases outside the gene matches. CDR3 size: 17 residues. The DNA of the CDR3 is TGTGCCAGCAGCCAAGAAGTAGCGGGAGGATCCTACAATGAGCAGTTCTTC. This encodes CASSQEVAGGSYNEQFF.

The chain couples TRBV6-2 or TRBV6-3 to TRBJ2-7; TRBD1 matches 7 bases. CDR3 length: 12 amino acids. Germline trimming cut 10 bases from V and 7 bases from J; bases unmatched to any gene: 10. In germline, CDR1 is MNHEY, CDR2 SVGEGT. As DNA, the CDR3 is TGTGCCACCAGGACAGGCCCCGGGGAGCAGTACTTC. Translated, it gives CATRTGPGEQYF.

This clonotype was detected a few times. The chain recombines TRBV27 with TRBJ2-7, with D possibly being TRBD1 or TRBD2 (7 bases each). The DNA end lines up better with TRBJ2-4; the J call may be wrong. This CDR3 has 14 amino acids. Germline CDR1 and CDR2: MNHEY and SMNVEV (reference sequence). The CDR3 nucleotides read TGTGCCAGCAGTTTAGAGACAGGGAGGGGCATTCAGTACTTC. This gives the protein CASSLETGRGIQYF.

The chain carries TRBV28 and TRBJ1-6; 10 bases map to TRBD1. The ends lost 8 bases at V and 8 bases at J; junction bases unmatched: 6. CDR3 size: 14 residues. Germline V lookup: CDR1 MDHEN, CDR2 SYDVKM. The CDR3 loop reads CASARGQGYSPLHF. In DNA, the CDR3 is TGTGCCAGCGCACGGGGACAGGGGTATTCACCCCTCCACTTT.

Only a few counts were recorded for this clonotype. The chain joins TRBV7-3 to TRBJ2-1, with TRBD2 matching 10 bases. The CDR3 is 16 residues long. V lost 5 bases to trimming and J lost 8 bases; unmatched junction nucleotides: 12. Germline V gene data show CDR1 as SGHTA and CDR2 as FQGTGA. The CDR3 DNA sequence: TGTGCCAGCAGCCTAATGGCCGCTAGCGGGAGTGATGAGCAGTTCTTC. Residues: CASSLMAASGSDEQFF. Variable domain in full (rest from reference TRBV7-3 and TRBJ2-1): GAGVSQTPSNKVTEKGKYVELRCDPISGHTALYWYRQSLGQGPEFLIYFQGTGAADDSGLPNDRFFAVRPEGSVSTLKIQRTERGDSAVYLCASSLMAASGSDEQFFGPGTRLTVL.

In regard to this clonotype: A read error may produce the germline difference seen at one junction end. The V call is TRBV20-1, the J call TRBJ2-5, with D perhaps TRBD2 (5 bases). Germline CDR1 and CDR2: DFQATT and SNEGSKA (reference sequence). This CDR3 comprises 15 residues. The CDR3, as DNA: TGCAGTGCTAGGGTCTCCGAACCGGGAAAAGAGACCCGGTACTTC. Encoded protein: CSARVSEPGKETRYF.

This clonotype has just a few counts. The chain is built from TRBV5-1 and TRBJ2-7; 8 bases are shared with TRBD1. CDR3 length: 13 residues. V shed 1 base and J 6 bases; nucleotides not matched to a gene: 3. CDR1 and CDR2 (germline): SGHRS, YFSETQ. CDR3 protein: CASSLKGQAEQYF. CDR3 in DNA: TGCGCCAGCAGCTTGAAGGGACAGGCCGAGCAGTACTTC. The full variable domain, with the rest looked up from reference TRBV5-1 and TRBJ2-7, is KAGVTQTPRYLIKTRGQQVTLSCSPISGHRSVSWYQQTPGQGLQFLFEYFSETQRNKGNFPGRFSGRQFSNSRSEMNVSTLELGDSALYLCASSLKGQAEQYFGPGTRLTVT.

This clonotype was counted between two and nine times. This rearrangement joins TRBV29-1 to TRBJ2-1; 12 bases fit TRBD2. The CDR3 is 19 residues long. J gave up 0 bases and V 1 base, and 10 bases lay outside the gene matches. In germline, CDR1 is SQVTM, CDR2 ANQGSEA. CDR3 sequence (DNA): TGCAGCGTTGAAGGGACTAGCGGGAAATATGGGAGCTCCTACAATGAGCAGTTCTTC. Protein product: CSVEGTSGKYGSSYNEQFF.

This chain joins TRBV7-9 and TRBJ2-1; TRBD2 aligns across 8 bases. Per the germline V gene, CDR1 is SEHNR and CDR2 is FQNEAQ (reference sequence). Trimming cost V 1 base and J 9 bases; bases outside gene matches: 11. The CDR3 loop spans 16 amino acids. CDR3 in amino acids: CASSLELAGYWGEQFF. CDR3 DNA sequence: TGTGCCAGCAGCTTAGAGCTAGCGGGTTACTGGGGTGAGCAGTTCTTC.

The chain uses TRBV20-1 and TRBJ2-5; a possible D gene is TRBD2 (6 bases). The germline V gene has CDR1 DFQATT and CDR2 SNEGSKA (reference sequence). This CDR3 region has 13 residues. V dropped 6 bases and J dropped 1 base, with 12 bases sitting between them. The DNA of the CDR3 is TGCAGTGCCGGAGCGGGTCCCCAAGAGACCCAGTACTTC. Protein: CSAGAGPQETQYF.

This clonotype occurred a few times. This chain uses TRBV12-3 or TRBV12-4 with TRBJ1-2, with D maybe TRBD1 (5 bases). V gave up 5 bases and J gave up 4 bases, with 17 bases separating them. There are 15 residues in the CDR3. The CDR3 DNA reads TGTGCCAGCAGTGCCCGTGGTCAGGGCTCCTATGGCTACACCTTC. As protein: CASSARGQGSYGYTF.

This clonotype was seen only a few times. The chain has TRBV12-3 or TRBV12-4 and TRBJ2-3; D is possibly TRBD1 (6 bases). The V gene lost 5 bases and the J gene lost 5 bases, with 11 bases spanning the gap. CDR3 length: 13 residues. The DNA of the CDR3 is TGTGCCAGCAGTCAGGGGTTCGGAGATACGCAGTATTTT. This sequence encodes CASSQGFGDTQYF.